The 8 T cell receptor beta chains given below trace back to one sample, sequenced in a study of T cell repertoires in cytomegalovirus infection. Via MiXCR, TCRdb re-called the reads, giving one row per CDR3 protein. The repertoire consists of 490,000 or so distinct CDR3 sequences, with 11% occurring once and the leading ten covering 10% to 13%. The sequencing sample was made of PBMCs. Receptor source: a human donor in good health (CMV status not recorded). Some clones in this sample may be carry-over from other donors' samples.

The chain links TRBV6-5 to TRBJ2-7, with 10 bases aligning to TRBD1. Germline V lookup: CDR1 MNHEY, CDR2 SVGAGI. V lost 5 bases, J lost 5 bases, and 6 bases stayed unmatched. CDR3 length equals 14 residues. In DNA, the CDR3 is TGTGCCAGCAGTCGGGGGACAGGGGCGCACGAGCAGTACTTC. Translation gives CASSRGTGAHEQYF.

About this clonotype itself: It may be a read error: a sequence one base away is much more abundant. The missing conserved phenylalanine or tryptophan at the end of this CDR3 makes a read error likely. The chain carries TRBV10-3 and TRBJ2-2; D gene uncertain. Germline CDR1 ENHRY, CDR2 SYGVKD. The CDR3 is made up of 14 amino acids. The V end was cut by 8 bases, the J end by 0 bases, with 10 bases between. This CDR3 reads CAIYDPANTGELFL. CDR3 DNA sequence: TGTGCCATCTACGATCCAGCGAACACCGGGGAGCTGTTTCTT.

J is TRBJ2-5 and V is TRBV18; no firm D call. Trimming cost V 3 bases and J 4 bases, with 12 bases left between them. Germline V gene sequence: CDR1 KGHSH, CDR2 LQKENI. This CDR3 has 14 amino acids. In DNA, the CDR3 is TGTGCCAGCTCACCCTTCACCCGAGGAGAGACCCAGTACTTC. This translates into CASSPFTRGETQYF. The complete variable domain, with remaining parts taken from reference TRBV18 and TRBJ2-5, reads NAGVMQNPRHLVRRRGQEARLRCSPMKGHSHVYWYRQLPEEGLKFMVYLQKENIIDESGMPKERFSAEFPKEGPSILRIQQVVRGDSAAYFCASSPFTRGETQYFGPGTRLLVL.

This clonotype has only a few counts. The V call is TRBV5-1, the J call TRBJ2-2; 7 nucleotides match TRBD1. CDR1 and CDR2 (germline): SGHRS, YFSETQ. Germline trimming cut 4 bases from V and 5 bases from J; bases unmatched to any gene: 11. This CDR3 has 16 amino acids. In DNA, the CDR3 is TGCGCCAGCAGCCTCAATCGGGACAGCTTAACCGGGGAGCTGTTTTTT. This translates into CASSLNRDSLTGELFF.

This chain connects TRBV5-1 to TRBJ1-4; no firm D call. The CDR3 is made up of 14 amino acids. The germline V gene encodes CDR1 SGHRS and CDR2 YFSETQ. V lost 0 bases, J lost 5 bases, and 8 bases lay in between. The chain's CDR3 is CASSLGPGNEKLFF. As DNA, the CDR3 is TGCGCCAGCAGCTTGGGTCCCGGGAATGAAAAACTGTTTTTT.

This clonotype was seen repeatedly, ten times or more. The chain employs TRBV5-1 and TRBJ2-2, with 7 bases aligning to TRBD2. J was trimmed by 0 bases and V by 0 bases; bases with no gene match: 8. Germline CDR1 and CDR2: SGHRS and YFSETQ. The CDR3 length is 18 residues. Here the CDR3 DNA reads TGCGCCAGCAGCTTGGCCGGGGTCGGGAGGCCGAACACCGGGGAGCTGTTTTTT. Protein product: CASSLAGVGRPNTGELFF. Filled out from reference TRBV5-1 and TRBJ2-2, the complete variable domain reads KAGVTQTPRYLIKTRGQQVTLSCSPISGHRSVSWYQQTPGQGLQFLFEYFSETQRNKGNFPGRFSGRQFSNSRSEMNVSTLELGDSALYLCASSLAGVGRPNTGELFFGEGSRLTVL.

The table lists this clonotype with many counts. The rearrangement joins TRBV5-1 to TRBJ2-5; TRBD2 aligns across 8 bases. Germline values: CDR1 SGHRS, CDR2 YFSETQ. This CDR3 contains 14 residues. With 3 bases clipped from V and 5 bases from J, the junction kept 6 bases outside the gene matches. In nucleotides, the CDR3 is TGCGCCAGCAGCTACGGACTAGCAGACGAGACCCAGTACTTC. This sequence encodes CASSYGLADETQYF.

This clonotype was counted at least ten times. The chain joins TRBV20-1 to TRBJ2-2; TRBD1 matches at 8 bases. Per the germline V gene, CDR1 is DFQATT and CDR2 is SNEGSKA (reference sequence). The CDR3 runs to 15 residues. Losses at the gene ends were 0 bases for V and 8 bases for J; bases not matched to a gene: 8. The CDR3 protein is CSARDPFRGRGELFF. CDR3 bases: TGCAGTGCTAGAGATCCCTTCAGGGGGCGTGGGGAGCTGTTTTTT.